This T cell receptor (beta chain) was obtained from a study of CD8 T cells in Susac syndrome. Findings of the study overall: The TCR sequencing and HLA analysis in the study involved a relatively small number of individuals, as the study acknowledged.

Random hexamers primed reverse transcription of about 0.45 to 1 ug RNA. The TCR beta CDR3 was amplified by immunoSEQ multiplex PCR across 54 Vbeta, 13 Jbeta. TCRdb reprocessed the immunoSEQ multiplex PCR reads with MiXCR, giving one entry per CDR3 protein. The data contain fewer than 350,000 distinct CDR3 sequences, approximately 90% of them seen just once; the ten biggest clones take up 0.065%. This clonotype showed up just once. Its antigen remains unknown. Blood CD8+ and CD4+ T cells underwent high-throughput TCR beta sequencing. Purification of the CD8+ and CD4+ T cells relied on negative isolation, and TEMRA cells underwent FACS enrichment. The trim removed 2 bases at V and 3 bases at J, leaving 4 bases unmatched. Germline loops: CDR1 SGHRS, CDR2 YFSETQ. This CDR3 contains 15 residues.

What was sequenced was CD4+ T cells from PBMCs. This TCR was recovered from a human donor with multiple sclerosis. V gene TRBV5-1 combines with J gene TRBJ1-1, with TRBD1 identical over 10 bases. CDR3 amino acids: CASSLPGTGDTEAFF. Here the CDR3 DNA reads TGCGCCAGCAGCTTACCCGGGACAGGGGACACTGAAGCTTTCTTT.